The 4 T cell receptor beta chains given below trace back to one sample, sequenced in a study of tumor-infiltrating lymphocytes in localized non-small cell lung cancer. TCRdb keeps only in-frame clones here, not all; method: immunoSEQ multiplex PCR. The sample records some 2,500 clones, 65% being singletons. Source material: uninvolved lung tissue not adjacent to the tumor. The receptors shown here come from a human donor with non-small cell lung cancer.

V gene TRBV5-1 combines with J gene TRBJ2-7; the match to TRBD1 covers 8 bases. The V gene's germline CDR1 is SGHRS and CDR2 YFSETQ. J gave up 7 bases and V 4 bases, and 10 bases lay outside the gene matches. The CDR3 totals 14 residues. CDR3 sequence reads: CASSAGQGIKEQYF. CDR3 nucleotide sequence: TGCGCCAGCAGCGCAGGACAGGGAATAAAGGAGCAGTACTTC.

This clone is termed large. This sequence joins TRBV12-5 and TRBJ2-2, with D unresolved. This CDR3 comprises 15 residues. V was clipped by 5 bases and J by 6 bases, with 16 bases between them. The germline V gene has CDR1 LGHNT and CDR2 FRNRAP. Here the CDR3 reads CASGPLTTVAGELFF. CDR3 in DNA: TGTGCTAGTGGTCCGCTGACAACCGTGGCCGGGGAGCTGTTTTTT.

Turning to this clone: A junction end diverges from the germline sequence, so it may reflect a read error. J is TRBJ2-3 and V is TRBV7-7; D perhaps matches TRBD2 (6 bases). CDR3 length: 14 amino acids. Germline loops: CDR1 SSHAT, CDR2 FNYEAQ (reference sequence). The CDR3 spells CASSFGTFTDTQYF. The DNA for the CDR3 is TGTGCTAGCAGCTTCGGGACTTTCACAGATACGCAGTATTTT.

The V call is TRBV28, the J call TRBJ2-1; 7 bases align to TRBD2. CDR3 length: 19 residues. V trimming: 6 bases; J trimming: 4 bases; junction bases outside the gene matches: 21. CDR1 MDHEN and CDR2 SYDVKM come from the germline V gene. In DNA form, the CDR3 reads TGTGCCAGCAGCTCCCTTATTTCGGGGGGTAGCGGTAATTACAATGAGCAGTTCTTC. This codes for CASSSLISGGSGNYNEQFF.